Following are 23 T cell receptor beta chains from one sample sequenced in a study of blood T cell repertoires in COVID-19. Sequenced by immunoSEQ multiplex PCR; TCRdb stores in-frame clones only, minus some. The data show roughly 270,000 clones, nearly 90% seen once. Material: peripheral blood. The receptor set was obtained from a man younger than 35 with active or convalescent COVID-19.

The chain employs TRBV30 and TRBJ2-3; 8 nucleotides align to TRBD2. With 2 bases clipped from V and 3 bases from J, the junction kept 10 bases outside the gene matches. Germline CDR1 is GTSNPN and CDR2 is SVGIG (reference sequence). The CDR3 extends over 16 amino acids. The CDR3 coding sequence is TGTGCCTGGAGTAGGCTTGGTCTAGCGGGTACAGATACGCAGTATTTT. Its protein product is CAWSRLGLAGTDTQYF.

The chain carries TRBV2 and TRBJ2-7, with 13 positions matching TRBD2. CDR3 size: 15 residues. With 5 bases clipped from V and 5 bases from J, the junction kept 6 bases outside the gene matches. CDR1 SNHLY and CDR2 FYNNEI come from the germline V gene. CDR3 DNA sequence: TGTGCCAGCAGTACCACTAGCGGGGGGGGAGACGAGCAGTACTTC. It specifies CASSTTSGGGDEQYF.

The rearrangement uses TRBV13 and TRBJ2-7, with a tentative D call TRBD2 (6 bases). Germline V gives CDR1 PRHDT, CDR2 FYEKMQ (reference sequence). V shed 10 bases and J shed 4 bases, with 17 bases lying between them. The CDR3 sequence is 13 residues long. CDR3 region: CATERAGKYEQYF. In DNA form, the CDR3 reads TGTGCCACCGAGCGTGCGGGGAAGTACGAGCAGTACTTC.

V gene TRBV6-5 combines with J gene TRBJ2-1; 8 bases line up with TRBD1. The CDR3 runs to 14 residues. V gave up 4 bases and J gave up 10 bases; unmatched junction bases: 9. Germline V CDR1 and CDR2: MNHEY, SVGAGI. The CDR3 protein is CASSLRTGPREQFF. CDR3 coding DNA: TGTGCCAGCAGTTTAAGGACAGGGCCGAGGGAGCAGTTCTTC.

The gene calls are TRBV5-1 and TRBJ1-1, with 11 positions matching TRBD1. Trimming cost V 3 bases and J 3 bases; bases outside gene matches: 1. Germline-derived CDR1 and CDR2 are SGHRS and YFSETQ. CDR3 size: 14 residues. CDR3 region: CASSWTGGDTEAFF. The DNA for the CDR3 is TGCGCCAGCAGCTGGACAGGGGGCGACACTGAAGCTTTCTTT.

V gene TRBV7-2 combines with J gene TRBJ2-3; a possible D gene is TRBD1 (6 bases). The CDR3 has 17 amino acids. With 1 base removed from V and 1 base from J, the gap between germline ends came to 15 bases. Per the germline V gene, CDR1 is SGHTA and CDR2 is FQGNSA. CDR3 sequence reads: CASSLVTWAGGTDTQYF. CDR3 coding DNA: TGTGCCAGCAGCTTAGTAACATGGGCAGGGGGCACAGATACGCAGTATTTT.

This chain uses TRBV12-5 with TRBJ1-6, with TRBD1 matching over 9 bases. Germline V gene lookup returns CDR1 LGHNT and CDR2 FRNRAP. The J segment lost 8 bases and the V segment lost 4 bases, leaving 9 bases of the junction unmatched. The CDR3 is 16 residues long. CDR3: CASGWHPGQGHSPLHF. The CDR3 nucleotides are TGTGCTAGTGGTTGGCATCCGGGACAGGGACATTCACCCCTCCACTTT.

The V gene is TRBV5-6, the J gene TRBJ1-4, with a weak D call TRBD1 (5 bases). Trimming stripped 2 bases from V and 6 bases from J, with 5 bases between. The V gene's germline CDR1 is SGHDT and CDR2 YYEEEE. This CDR3 region has 12 residues. The CDR3 sequence is CASSFRDEKLFF. CDR3 nucleotides: TGTGCCAGCAGCTTCAGGGATGAAAAACTGTTTTTT.

This rearrangement joins TRBV19 to TRBJ2-7, with TRBD1 matching over 8 bases. The CDR3 is 12 residues long. Germline CDR1 is LNHDA and CDR2 is SQIVND (reference sequence). Unmatched junction bases numbered 2, after V lost 4 bases and J lost 6 bases. This chain's CDR3 is CASSTDRGEQYF. The CDR3 DNA follows: TGTGCCAGTAGTACAGACAGGGGCGAGCAGTACTTC.

The V call is TRBV2, the J call TRBJ2-5; a weak D match, TRBD2 (5 bases). Trimming took 6 bases from V and 3 from J, leaving 5 bases between them. From germline, CDR1 is SNHLY and CDR2 FYNNEI. The CDR3 is 11 amino acids. The CDR3 region has the DNA TGTGCCAGCAGGGAGGAAGAGACCCAGTACTTC. Its translation is CASREEETQYF.

Comments on this clone: The sample carries other DNA sequences with the same CDR3. The chain links TRBV19 to TRBJ1-4; the D gene is possibly TRBD1 (6 bases). The CDR3 has 14 residues. Per germline, CDR1 LNHDA and CDR2 SQIVND (reference sequence). V gave up 0 bases and J gave up 8 bases, with 10 bases separating them. The CDR3 spells CASSIDGGGEKLFF. DNA of the CDR3: TGTGCCAGTAGTATAGATGGCGGGGGCGAAAAACTGTTTTTT.

The chain employs TRBV27 and TRBJ2-7; D is uncertain. V shed 2 bases and J shed 8 bases, with 7 bases lying between them. The CDR3 totals 11 residues. CDR1 is MNHEY and CDR2 is SMNVEV in the germline V gene (reference sequence). CDR3 sequence: CASSLPPKQYF. The CDR3 DNA is TGTGCCAGCAGTTTACCCCCCAAGCAGTACTTC.

The chain joins TRBV5-1 to TRBJ2-1, with 14 bases that match TRBD2. The V gene end was trimmed by 4 bases and the J gene end by 7 bases; junction bases not matched to a gene: 7. Germline V CDR1 and CDR2: SGHRS, YFSETQ. This CDR3 contains 16 residues. CDR3 loop: CASSPWTSGGKNEQFF. In DNA, the CDR3 is TGCGCCAGCAGCCCCTGGACTAGCGGGGGGAAAAATGAGCAGTTCTTC.

The V gene is TRBV7-9, the J gene TRBJ1-4, with D possibly TRBD1 on 6 matching bases. The CDR3 is 13 residues long. V lost 3 bases, J lost 6 bases, and 8 bases lay in between. From germline, CDR1 is SEHNR and CDR2 FQNEAQ (reference sequence). The CDR3 region is CASSLSGDEKLFF. The CDR3 nucleotides read TGTGCCAGCAGCTTGTCAGGGGATGAAAAACTGTTTTTT.

This chain joins TRBV7-2 and TRBJ1-6, with 7 bases that match TRBD1. V gave up 4 bases and J gave up 7 bases; unmatched junction bases: 7. This CDR3 comprises 15 residues. The V gene's germline CDR1 is SGHTA and CDR2 FQGNSA. The CDR3 is CASSSEGTANSPLHF. The CDR3 DNA is TGTGCCAGCAGCTCCGAGGGGACAGCCAATTCACCCCTCCACTTT.

The chain recombines TRBV2 with TRBJ2-7, with a weak D call TRBD2 (6 bases). CDR1 and CDR2 from the germline V gene are SNHLY and FYNNEI. The CDR3 is made up of 13 amino acids. V dropped 9 bases and J dropped 6 bases, with 18 bases sitting between them. CDR3 nucleotide sequence: TGTGCCAGGGGAGGTCGTACCGATGTCGAGCAGTACTTC. This encodes CARGGRTDVEQYF.

This chain links TRBV6-6 with TRBJ1-1; D might be TRBD1 (5 bases). V lost 4 bases to trimming and J lost 3 bases, with 12 bases between them. The CDR3 loop spans 14 amino acids. CDR1 and CDR2 (germline): MNHNY, SVGAGI (reference sequence). CDR3 coding DNA: TGTGCCAGCAGTTGGCGGGACTCCTACACTGAAGCTTTCTTT. Translating gives CASSWRDSYTEAFF.

The chain links TRBV9 to TRBJ1-2; no reliable D call. Germline values: CDR1 SGDLS, CDR2 YYNGEE. Trimming stripped 4 bases from V and 0 bases from J, with 25 bases between. The CDR3 covers 19 residues. CDR3 region: CASSKEGFTSPFTNYGYTF. The CDR3 bases are TGTGCCAGCAGCAAAGAGGGATTTACTTCCCCCTTTACTAACTATGGCTACACCTTC.

The chain carries TRBV5-1 and TRBJ2-5, with TRBD2 identical over 7 bases. The V and J ends lost 3 bases and 5 bases, in that order; junction bases with no gene match: 7. Per germline, CDR1 SGHRS and CDR2 YFSETQ. The CDR3 is 14 residues long. CDR3 amino acids: CASSSGAGMETQYF. CDR3 coding DNA: TGCGCCAGCAGCTCCGGAGCGGGAATGGAGACCCAGTACTTC. The full variable domain, completed using reference TRBV5-1 and TRBJ2-5, is KAGVTQTPRYLIKTRGQQVTLSCSPISGHRSVSWYQQTPGQGLQFLFEYFSETQRNKGNFPGRFSGRQFSNSRSEMNVSTLELGDSALYLCASSSGAGMETQYFGPGTRLLVL.

The chain joins TRBV29-1 to TRBJ1-5; D is unresolved. Per germline, CDR1 SQVTM and CDR2 ANQGSEA. V lost 0 bases and J 1 base, leaving 4 bases between the germline ends. The CDR3 extends over 13 amino acids. CDR3 region: CSVEEGSNQPQHF. Here the CDR3 DNA reads TGCAGCGTTGAAGAGGGCAGCAATCAGCCCCAGCATTTT.

J is TRBJ2-1 and V is TRBV5-4; TRBD2 is a possible D gene (6 bases). CDR1 is SGHNT, CDR2 YYREEE, per germline (reference sequence). The CDR3 length is 15 residues. V was shortened by 2 bases and J by 6 bases, with 15 bases between the two germline ends. CDR3 region: CASSFSASEGNEQFF. CDR3 nucleotide sequence: TGTGCCAGCAGCTTCTCGGCTAGCGAGGGCAATGAGCAGTTCTTC.

A word on this clone: An end of the junction does not agree with germline; a read error may underlie this. The gene calls are TRBV27 and TRBJ1-1; a possible D gene is TRBD1 (5 bases). Germline CDR1 MNHEY, CDR2 SMNVEV (reference sequence). This CDR3 contains 13 residues. CDR3 region: CASSLQGETEAFF. The CDR3, as DNA: TGTGCCAGCAGTTTGCAGGGCGAGACTGAGGCTTTCTTT.

The chain combines TRBV10-3 with TRBJ1-1; D gene unclear. This CDR3 has 15 amino acids. The V gene lost 0 bases and the J gene lost 1 base, with 9 bases spanning the gap. CDR1 and CDR2 (germline): ENHRY, SYGVKD. The CDR3 DNA is TGTGCCATCAGTGAGTCTGGGAGACAGAACACTGAAGCTTTCTTT. As protein: CAISESGRQNTEAFF.